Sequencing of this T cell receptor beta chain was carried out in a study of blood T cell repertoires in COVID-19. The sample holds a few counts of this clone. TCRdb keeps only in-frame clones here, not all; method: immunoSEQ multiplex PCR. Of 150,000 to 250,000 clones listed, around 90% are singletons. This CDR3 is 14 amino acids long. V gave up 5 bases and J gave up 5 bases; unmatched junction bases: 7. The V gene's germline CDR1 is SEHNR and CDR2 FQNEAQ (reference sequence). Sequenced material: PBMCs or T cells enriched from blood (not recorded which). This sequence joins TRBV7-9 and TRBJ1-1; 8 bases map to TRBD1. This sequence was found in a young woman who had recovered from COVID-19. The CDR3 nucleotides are TGTGCCAGCAGCCCGGACAGGGTTTGGACTGAAGCTTTCTTT. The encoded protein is CASSPDRVWTEAFF. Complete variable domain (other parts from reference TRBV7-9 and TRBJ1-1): DTGVSQNPRHKITKRGQNVTFRCDPISEHNRLYWYRQTLGQGPEFLTYFQNEAQLEKSRLLSDRFSAERPKGSFSTLEIQRTEQGDSAMYLCASSPDRVWTEAFFGQGTRLTVV.